The 28 T cell receptor beta chains in this list originate from one sample, sequenced in a study of T cells after yellow fever vaccination. MiXCR, run by TCRdb on the 5' RACE reads, gives a single entry per CDR3 protein. Altogether some 320,000 distinct CDR3 sequences are present, around a tenth being singletons, with the ten largest covering about 3%. The material sequenced was CD4+ T cells sorted from PBMCs, taken 45 days after the yellow fever booster vaccination. The receptor source for this set is a man aged 18-30 years who received the YFV17D yellow fever vaccine.

This chain links TRBV18 with TRBJ2-3; 7 bases match TRBD2. The CDR3 has 16 residues. Unmatched junction bases numbered 7, after V lost 4 bases and J lost 0 bases. The germline gives CDR1 KGHSH, CDR2 LQKENI. The CDR3 loop is CASSRRGDASTDTQYF. As DNA, the CDR3 is TGTGCCAGCTCACGACGGGGGGACGCAAGCACAGATACGCAGTATTTT.

This clonotype was found a few times. The rearrangement links TRBV3-1 to TRBJ1-6; D remains unclear. The V and J ends lost 6 bases and 7 bases respectively, with 16 bases between them. Germline-derived CDR1 and CDR2 are LGHDT and YNNKEL (reference sequence). The CDR3 runs to 15 residues. The CDR3: CASRPNGVNNSPLHF. CDR3 DNA: TGTGCCAGCAGGCCCAACGGGGTCAACAATTCACCCCTCCACTTT.

This clonotype was recorded a few times. This chain links TRBV5-1 with TRBJ2-5; 11 bases map to TRBD2. The CDR3 covers 16 residues. J lost 1 base, V lost 6 bases, and 8 bases had no gene match. Germline lookup yields CDR1 SGHRS and CDR2 YFSETQ. The CDR3 reads CASKGTSGSIQETQYF. CDR3 coding DNA: TGCGCCAGCAAAGGCACTAGCGGGAGTATCCAAGAGACCCAGTACTTC.

The chain recombines TRBV3-1 with TRBJ2-7; D perhaps matches TRBD1 (6 bases). The CDR3 runs to 14 residues. CDR1 LGHDT and CDR2 YNNKEL come from the germline V gene (reference sequence). Deletions cut 4 bases from V and 3 bases from J, with 13 bases between. The CDR3 DNA reads as TGTGCCAGCAGCCTATATCCGGACAGCTACGAGCAGTACTTC. Protein product: CASSLYPDSYEQYF.

This chain joins TRBV20-1 and TRBJ2-6; no clear D gene. CDR3 length: 14 residues. Germline V gene sequence: CDR1 DFQATT, CDR2 SNEGSKA (reference sequence). The germline V and J ends were trimmed by 3 bases and 0 bases, with 6 bases remaining between them. CDR3 protein: CSASLGSGANVLTF. CDR3 in DNA: TGCAGTGCTAGTCTTGGCTCTGGGGCCAACGTCCTGACTTTC.

CDR3 amino acids: CASRPTQYF. The DNA of the CDR3 is TGTGCCAGCAGACCGACCCAGTACTTC. The chain couples TRBV21-1 to TRBJ2-5. TRBV21-1 represents a pseudogene. CDR3 length: 9 residues.

This clonotype was detected many times. The chain joins TRBV6-5 to TRBJ2-7; 9 bases fit TRBD1. Germline trimming cut 0 bases from V and 0 bases from J; bases unmatched to any gene: 9. Germline lookup yields CDR1 MNHEY and CDR2 SVGAGI. The CDR3 has 18 amino acids. The CDR3 DNA is TGTGCCAGCAGTTACTCCGGGACAGGGCTTCACAGCTCCTACGAGCAGTACTTC. Amino acids: CASSYSGTGLHSSYEQYF.

In this sample, this clonotype turned up once. The V call is TRBV7-2, the J call TRBJ1-4; possible D gene TRBD1, 6 bases. Trimming cost V 1 base and J 14 bases, with 14 bases left between them. Germline V CDR1 and CDR2: SGHTA, FQGNSA. This CDR3 has 13 residues. This CDR3 reads CASSLGIRDILFF. In nucleotides, the CDR3 is TGTGCCAGCAGCTTAGGAATCCGGGACATCCTGTTTTTT.

The V call is TRBV30, the J call TRBJ2-7, with D unclear. Germline V gives CDR1 GTSNPN, CDR2 SVGIG (reference sequence). Trimming pared 2 bases from V and 6 bases from J, leaving 14 bases between. The CDR3 is 13 amino acids. The CDR3 nucleotides read TGTGCCTGGAGTCCCCCAGCCTCTCGCGAGCAGTACTTC. Amino acids: CAWSPPASREQYF.

The genes are TRBV6-2 or TRBV6-3 and TRBJ2-2, with no clear D. This CDR3 is built from 18 residues. CDR1 MNHEY and CDR2 SVGEGT come from the germline V gene. Trimming removed 5 bases at V and 1 base at J, with 20 bases between. The CDR3 region is CASSPSATRIENTGELFF. For the CDR3, the DNA is TGTGCCAGCAGTCCCTCGGCCACCCGAATAGAGAACACCGGGGAGCTGTTTTTT.

This clonotype was counted a few times. The chain employs TRBV20-1 and TRBJ2-3; maybe TRBD2 (6 bases). Trimming took 1 base from V and 2 from J, leaving 16 bases between them. In germline, CDR1 is DFQATT, CDR2 SNEGSKA (reference sequence). The CDR3 is 16 residues long. The CDR3 loop reads CSARGFGGLFTDTQYF. In nucleotides, the CDR3 is TGCAGTGCTAGAGGATTCGGGGGATTATTCACAGATACGCAGTATTTT.

Ten or more counts support this clonotype. The chain recombines TRBV4-2 with TRBJ1-1; perhaps TRBD1 as D (6 bases). The CDR3 has 15 residues. Between the trimmed V and J ends, which lost 0 bases and 2 bases, there was a span of 10 bases. Germline CDR1 LGHNA, CDR2 YNFKEQ. The CDR3 coding sequence is TGTGCCAGCAGCCAAGAGGGACAACTTAACACTGAAGCTTTCTTT. It is translated as CASSQEGQLNTEAFF.

This clonotype appeared a few times. This chain connects TRBV7-2 to TRBJ2-2; weak D call: TRBD2 (5 bases). In germline, CDR1 is SGHTA, CDR2 FQGNSA. The CDR3 sequence is 15 residues long. The V end was cut by 4 bases, the J end by 6 bases, with 15 bases between. The chain's CDR3 is CASSSYGITSGELFF. CDR3 DNA: TGTGCCAGCAGCTCCTACGGGATAACGTCCGGGGAGCTGTTTTTT. Based on the CDR3 plus reference TRBV7-2 and TRBJ2-2, the full variable domain is GAGVSQSPSNKVTEKGKDVELRCDPISGHTALYWYRQSLGQGLEFLIYFQGNSAPDKSGLPSDRFSAERTGGSVSTLTIQRTQQEDSAVYLCASSSYGITSGELFFGEGSRLTVL.

This clonotype showed up just a few times. The rearrangement uses TRBV4-1 and TRBJ1-5; 10 bases line up with TRBD1. CDR3 size: 19 residues. Germline V lookup: CDR1 MGHRA, CDR2 YSYEKL. V trimming: 0 bases; J trimming: 0 bases; junction bases outside the gene matches: 8. The CDR3 here is CASSQDSRDRGYSNQPQHF. In nucleotides, the CDR3 is TGCGCCAGCAGCCAAGATTCCCGGGACAGGGGCTATAGCAATCAGCCCCAGCATTTT.

This chain uses TRBV5-6 with TRBJ1-2; TRBD1 matches 7 bases. The CDR3 extends over 14 amino acids. V gave up 0 bases and J gave up 8 bases; unmatched junction bases: 7. The germline V gene has CDR1 SGHDT and CDR2 YYEEEE. The chain's CDR3 is CASSLGTGLGGYTF. For the CDR3, the DNA is TGTGCCAGCAGCTTGGGGACAGGACTCGGGGGCTACACCTTC. Together with reference TRBV5-6 and TRBJ1-2, the CDR3 gives the full variable domain: DAGVTQSPTHLIKTRGQQVTLRCSPKSGHDTVSWYQQALGQGPQFIFQYYEEEERQRGNFPDRFSGHQFPNYSSELNVNALLLGDSALYLCASSLGTGLGGYTFGSGTRLTVV.

This clonotype was seen ten or more times. The DNA for the CDR3 is TGCGCCAGCAGCACTGGACAAGATTCCACAGATACGCAGTATTTT. Amino acids: CASSTGQDSTDTQYF. J is TRBJ2-3 and V is TRBV5-1; tentative D call: TRBD1 (5 bases). V was trimmed by 4 bases and J by 2 bases, leaving 14 bases between them. Per germline, CDR1 SGHRS and CDR2 YFSETQ. The CDR3 totals 15 residues.

This clonotype was picked up a small number of times. The rearrangement joins TRBV12-5 to TRBJ2-3; D unclear. The CDR3 sequence is 16 residues long. Trimming cost V 0 bases and J 0 bases, with 10 bases left between them. Germline V gene lookup returns CDR1 LGHNT and CDR2 FRNRAP. The CDR3 spells CASGLVLRFSTDTQYF. The CDR3 DNA reads as TGTGCTAGTGGTTTGGTACTCCGGTTTAGCACAGATACGCAGTATTTT.

The chain carries TRBV15 and TRBJ2-3, with 10 bases fitting TRBD2. Germline trimming cut 0 bases from V and 1 base from J; bases unmatched to any gene: 4. The V gene's germline CDR1 is LNHNV and CDR2 YYDKDF (reference sequence). The CDR3 runs to 17 residues. CDR3 in amino acids: CATSREKRGGGTDTQYF. CDR3 DNA: TGTGCCACCAGCAGAGAGAAGCGGGGGGGCGGCACAGATACGCAGTATTTT.

This clonotype was recorded many times. The chain carries TRBV29-1 and TRBJ2-2, with 7 bases fitting TRBD1. With 4 bases clipped from V and 7 bases from J, the junction kept 12 bases outside the gene matches. The CDR3 runs to 15 residues. Germline values: CDR1 SQVTM, CDR2 ANQGSEA. The CDR3 protein is CSVVPGQDQGGELFF. The CDR3 bases are TGCAGCGTTGTACCCGGACAGGACCAGGGCGGGGAGCTGTTTTTT.

This clonotype has only a few counts. J is TRBJ2-7 and V is TRBV5-4, with TRBD1 matching 10 bases. CDR1 is SGHNT and CDR2 is YYREEE in the germline V gene (reference sequence). CDR3 length: 16 residues. V shed 3 bases and J 0 bases; nucleotides not matched to a gene: 6. CDR3 bases: TGTGCCAGCAGCTCCGGGGGACAGGGGTCCTCCTACGAGCAGTACTTC. It specifies CASSSGGQGSSYEQYF.

This clonotype was seen at least ten times. The rearrangement uses TRBV7-9 and TRBJ1-2, with no clear D. The germline V gene encodes CDR1 SEHNR and CDR2 FQNEAQ (reference sequence). The CDR3 sequence is 11 residues long. The V gene lost 2 bases and the J gene lost 7 bases, with 5 bases spanning the gap. The CDR3 loop reads CASSLKAGYTF. CDR3 sequence (DNA): TGTGCCAGCAGCTTAAAGGCTGGCTACACCTTC.

This clonotype appeared a few times. V and J are TRBV21-1 and TRBJ2-3; the D call of TRBD1 is as the table states it, not checked on the DNA. TRBV21-1 is given as a pseudogene. The CDR3 is made up of 17 amino acids. CDR3 DNA: TGTGCCAGCAGCAAAGAAATTCTCCAGGGGAGAAGAGATACGCAGTATTTT. It translates to CASSKEILQGRRDTQYF.

The genes are TRBV5-1 and TRBJ2-3; perhaps TRBD2 as D (6 bases). The germline gives CDR1 SGHRS, CDR2 YFSETQ. The CDR3 contains 14 residues. Trimming shortened V by 0 bases and J by 5 bases, and 10 bases separated the two germline ends. The CDR3 bases are TGCGCCAGCAGCTTGGCCGGGACTCAAGATACGCAGTATTTT. Translating gives CASSLAGTQDTQYF.

This clonotype was observed many times. The chain carries TRBV12-3 or TRBV12-4 and TRBJ2-1; TRBD1 matches 9 bases. CDR3 length: 14 amino acids. J gave up 7 bases and V 2 bases, and 3 bases lay outside the gene matches. The CDR3 reads CASSLRDRENEQFF. CDR3 coding DNA: TGTGCCAGCAGTTTAAGGGACAGGGAAAATGAGCAGTTCTTC.

This chain joins TRBV7-2 and TRBJ2-7; D is perhaps TRBD2 (6 bases). Germline V gene lookup returns CDR1 SGHTA and CDR2 FQGNSA. Trimming removed 5 bases from V and 6 bases from J, with 20 bases in between. The CDR3 loop spans 15 amino acids. This chain's CDR3 is CASSPTRRPGGEQYF. The CDR3 nucleotides are TGTGCCAGCAGCCCGACCCGGAGGCCCGGGGGCGAGCAGTACTTC.

The sample holds many counts of this clonotype. J is TRBJ1-1 and V is TRBV6-2 or TRBV6-3; D uncertain. CDR1 and CDR2 (germline): MNHEY, SVGEGT. V was shortened by 8 bases and J by 11 bases, with 24 bases between the two germline ends. The CDR3 spans 14 residues. The CDR3 is CASSLLGVGWSAFF. As DNA, the CDR3 is TGTGCCAGCTCACTGCTCGGCGTAGGCTGGTCGGCTTTCTTT.

Only a few counts were recorded for this clonotype. The chain couples TRBV4-3 to TRBJ2-3; unclear D gene. The CDR3 is 14 amino acids. CDR1 is LGHNA and CDR2 is YSLEER in the germline V gene. Trimming took off 1 base at V and 4 bases at J, with 9 bases between the two ends. CDR3 region: CASSQGFSADTQYF. In nucleotides, the CDR3 is TGCGCCAGCAGCCAAGGTTTCTCAGCAGATACGCAGTATTTT.

This clonotype was observed a handful of times. The chain joins TRBV7-8 to TRBJ2-5, with D perhaps TRBD1 (6 bases). Trimming removed 3 bases from V and 6 bases from J, with 20 bases in between. This CDR3 is built from 16 residues. Germline values: CDR1 SGHVS, CDR2 FQNEAQ. In nucleotides, the CDR3 is TGTGCCAGCAGCTTGGCGTGGGGGCTCAGCGGCCAGACCCAGTACTTC. Translating it yields CASSLAWGLSGQTQYF. Looking up the rest from reference TRBV7-8 and TRBJ2-5 gives the full variable domain: GAGVSQSPRYKVAKRGQDVALRCDPISGHVSLFWYQQALGQGPEFLTYFQNEAQLDKSGLPSDRFFAERPEGSVSTLKIQRTQQEDSAVYLCASSLAWGLSGQTQYFGPGTRLLVL.